The clone carrying this T cell receptor beta chain was detected ten times or more. Its antigen is unidentified. This sample is part of a study of early T cells in non-severe SARS-CoV-2 infection. The wider study: The study sequenced bulk RNA from unsorted whole blood, with chains unpaired. Study outcomes and limitations: VDJdb-based matching was biased toward anti-spike CD8 responses and missed private and CD4 specificities.

The CDR3 totals 16 residues. Germline V gives CDR1 GTSNPN, CDR2 SVGIG (reference sequence). V gave up 4 bases and J gave up 0 bases, with 16 bases separating them. Unique molecular identifiers were added to individual cDNA molecules. TCRdb analysed the 5' RACE reads with MiXCR anew, one entry per CDR3 protein. The repertoire holds roughly 35,000 distinct CDR3 sequences, with over 6.5% as singletons. The V and J genes are TRBV30 and TRBJ1-5; D might be TRBD1 (6 bases). The source of this sequence is an adult who was a healthcare worker with PCR-confirmed SARS-CoV-2 infection or an uninfected control (not recorded which). Source material: whole blood. The chain's CDR3 is CAWKSPGAYSNQPQHF. The DNA of the CDR3 is TGTGCCTGGAAGTCCCCGGGGGCATATAGCAATCAGCCCCAGCATTTT.